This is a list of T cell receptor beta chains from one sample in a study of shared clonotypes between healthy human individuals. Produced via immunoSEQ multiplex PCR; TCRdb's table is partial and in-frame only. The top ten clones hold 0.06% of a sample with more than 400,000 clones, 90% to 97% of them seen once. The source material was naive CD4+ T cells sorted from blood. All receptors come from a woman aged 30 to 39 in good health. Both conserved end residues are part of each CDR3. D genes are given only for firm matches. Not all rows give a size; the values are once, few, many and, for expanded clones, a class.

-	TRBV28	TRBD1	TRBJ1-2	CASRGTGEKYGYTF	TGTGCCAGCAGGGGGACAGGGGAGAAGTATGGCTACACCTTC
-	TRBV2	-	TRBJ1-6	CASVEEDTGGESPLHF	TGTGCCAGCGTGGAGGAGGACACCGGGGGGGAGTCACCCCTCCACTTT
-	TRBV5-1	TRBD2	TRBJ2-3	CASSSDAGTSLYF	TGCGCCAGCAGCTCCGACGCCGGGACTAGCCTGTATTTT
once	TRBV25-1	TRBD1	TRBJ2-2	CASRDRDLAGELFF	TGTGCCAGCAGGGACAGGGATCTTGCCGGGGAGCTGTTTTTT
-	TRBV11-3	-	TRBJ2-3	CASSQTRADTQYF	TGTGCCAGCAGCCAAACTAGGGCCGATACGCAGTATTTT
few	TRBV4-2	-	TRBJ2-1	CASSPGPTGLNEQFF	TGTGCCAGCAGCCCGGGTCCCACGGGGTTGAATGAGCAGTTCTTC
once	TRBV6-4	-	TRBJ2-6	CASSPFTGANVLTF	TGTGCCAGCAGTCCGTTCACTGGGGCCAACGTCCTGACTTTC
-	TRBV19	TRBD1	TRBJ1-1	CASRRDSVPNTEAFF	TGTGCCAGTAGAAGGGACAGCGTGCCAAACACTGAAGCTTTCTTT
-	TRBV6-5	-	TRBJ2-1	CASSYSYDRYNEQFF	TGTGCCAGCAGTTACTCGTACGACAGGTACAATGAGCAGTTCTTC
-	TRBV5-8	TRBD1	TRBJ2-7	CASSAGQGANNYEEQYF	TGTGCCAGCAGCGCCGGACAGGGGGCGAACAATTACGAGGAGCAGTACTTC